These 31 T cell receptor beta chains share one sample of origin, sequenced in a study of T-cell reconstitution after alpha-beta-depleted transplantation in children. Unique molecular identifiers were built into the TCRbeta library. MiXCR, run by TCRdb on the PCR reads, gives a single entry per CDR3 protein. This sample yields 500,000 to 600,000 distinct CDR3 sequences, of which about 30% are seen a single time; 2.4% belongs to the top ten. The sequencing used PBMCs from the stem cell graft donor, collected from the stem cell graft. The origin of the receptors is a human donor who donated a stem cell graft to a child with aplastic anemia.

This clonotype was detected only a few times. The V call is TRBV6-5, the J call TRBJ1-1; the match to TRBD1 covers 8 bases. The V and J ends lost 5 bases and 3 bases, in that order; junction bases with no gene match: 2. Germline V gene lookup returns CDR1 MNHEY and CDR2 SVGAGI. This CDR3 comprises 13 residues. The chain's CDR3 is CASSRTGYTEAFF. Written as DNA, the CDR3 is TGTGCCAGCAGTCGGACAGGGTACACTGAAGCTTTCTTT.

This clonotype was counted only a few times. This chain joins TRBV4-2 and TRBJ2-1; no definite D call. V lost 0 bases and J lost 15, with 15 bases in between. Per germline, CDR1 LGHNA and CDR2 YNFKEQ. CDR3 length equals 13 residues. The CDR3: CASSQDRRPAVFF. The CDR3 DNA follows: TGTGCCAGCAGCCAAGATCGGCGGCCAGCCGTGTTCTTC.

The rearrangement uses TRBV12-3 or TRBV12-4 and TRBJ2-1, with 11 positions matching TRBD1. This CDR3 spans 17 amino acids. With 5 bases clipped from V and 2 bases from J, the junction kept 8 bases outside the gene matches. The CDR3 sequence: CASSNPGTGGTYNEQFF. The CDR3 DNA sequence: TGTGCCAGCAGTAACCCCGGGACAGGGGGGACCTACAATGAGCAGTTCTTC.

V and J are TRBV12-3 or TRBV12-4 and TRBJ1-4; tentatively, D is TRBD1 (6 bases). V lost 7 bases and J 8 bases, leaving 17 bases between the germline ends. This CDR3 is 14 amino acids long. The CDR3 is CASTRRGLGEKLFF. The CDR3 coding sequence is TGTGCCAGCACCCGCAGGGGTCTAGGGGAAAAACTGTTTTTT.

V usage is TRBV23-1 and J usage is TRBJ2-1, with D tentatively TRBD1 (5 bases). TRBV23-1 is an open reading frame whose function is uncertain. The CDR3 is made up of 17 amino acids. The germline V and J ends were trimmed by 6 bases and 2 bases, with 20 bases remaining between them. This chain's CDR3 is CASSKIRLRDTYNEQFF. For the CDR3, the DNA is TGCGCCAGCAGCAAAATCCGGCTCAGGGATACCTACAATGAGCAGTTCTTC.

V gene TRBV19 combines with J gene TRBJ2-1; a possible D gene is TRBD2 (5 bases). CDR3 size: 13 residues. V was pared by 1 base and J by 6 bases, with 7 bases between. Germline V CDR1 and CDR2: LNHDA, SQIVND (reference sequence). CDR3 protein: CASSIGGLNEQFF. The CDR3 DNA reads TGTGCCAGTAGTATAGGTGGACTCAATGAGCAGTTCTTC.

The rearrangement joins TRBV6-1 to TRBJ2-2, with D perhaps being TRBD1 or TRBD2 (6 bases each). The CDR3 is 15 residues long. CDR1 and CDR2 (germline): MNHNS, SASEGT. V lost 8 bases and J lost 4, with 17 bases in between. CDR3 amino acids: CASGRGQGGTGELFF. Written as DNA, the CDR3 is TGTGCCAGCGGCCGGGGGCAGGGAGGCACCGGGGAGCTGTTTTTT.

This chain uses TRBV7-2 with TRBJ1-6, with 7 bases matching TRBD1. Looked up from germline, CDR1 is SGHTA and CDR2 is FQGNSA. The CDR3 has 12 amino acids. Trimming at V came to 5 bases and at J to 11 bases, leaving 3 bases not matched to a gene. The CDR3 region is CASSPGGAPLHF. The CDR3 coding sequence is TGTGCCAGCAGCCCAGGGGGGGCACCCCTCCACTTT.

This chain uses TRBV20-1 with TRBJ2-3; 7 nucleotides line up with TRBD1. In germline, CDR1 is DFQATT, CDR2 SNEGSKA (reference sequence). The CDR3 length is 15 residues. The V and J ends lost 5 bases and 2 bases, in that order; junction bases with no gene match: 10. The DNA for the CDR3 is TGCAGTGCTGAAGGGACAGCGTTCTACACAGATACGCAGTATTTT. Its protein product is CSAEGTAFYTDTQYF.

This clonotype was picked up a small number of times. This chain uses TRBV5-1 with TRBJ2-1; unclear D gene. Germline V gene lookup returns CDR1 SGHRS and CDR2 YFSETQ. Trimming removed 4 bases at V and 5 bases at J, with 19 bases between. This CDR3 has 16 residues. CDR3 region: CASSEIEGRADNEQFF. The CDR3 DNA reads TGCGCCAGCAGCGAAATAGAAGGGCGTGCCGACAATGAGCAGTTCTTC. Full variable domain (remainder filled in from reference TRBV5-1 and TRBJ2-1): KAGVTQTPRYLIKTRGQQVTLSCSPISGHRSVSWYQQTPGQGLQFLFEYFSETQRNKGNFPGRFSGRQFSNSRSEMNVSTLELGDSALYLCASSEIEGRADNEQFFGPGTRLTVL.

The rearrangement links TRBV6-5 to TRBJ2-1; no clear D gene. Germline V gene data show CDR1 as MNHEY and CDR2 as SVGAGI. The CDR3 consists of 14 residues. V shed 0 bases and J shed 5 bases, with 8 bases lying between them. CDR3 nucleotide sequence: TGTGCCAGCAGTTACTCTAGGGTGGACAATGAGCAGTTCTTC. This codes for CASSYSRVDNEQFF.

This sequence joins TRBV18 and TRBJ2-7; 11 positions agree with TRBD2. The CDR3 has 19 amino acids. CDR1 is KGHSH, CDR2 LQKENI, per germline. V gave up 4 bases and J gave up 5 bases; unmatched junction bases: 19. Written as DNA, the CDR3 is TGTGCCAGCTCACACACGGGACTAGCGGTTCTATTGGGGGGAAACGAGCAGTACTTC. Translated: CASSHTGLAVLLGGNEQYF.

This sequence joins TRBV12-3 or TRBV12-4 and TRBJ1-3, with a weak D call TRBD1 (6 bases). This CDR3 region has 15 residues. The V gene lost 3 bases and the J gene lost 4 bases, with 13 bases spanning the gap. CDR3 bases: TGTGCCAGCAGTTTTGCAGGGGCTGCCGGAAACACCATATATTTT. This encodes CASSFAGAAGNTIYF.

V gene TRBV29-1 combines with J gene TRBJ1-1; TRBD1 is a possible D gene (6 bases). V lost 7 bases to trimming and J lost 5 bases, with 11 bases between them. This CDR3 comprises 11 residues. Germline values: CDR1 SQVTM, CDR2 ANQGSEA. CDR3 amino acids: CSGQGMTEAFF. As DNA, the CDR3 is TGCAGCGGCCAGGGGATGACTGAAGCTTTCTTT. The variable domain in full, completed from reference TRBV29-1 and TRBJ1-1, reads SAVISQKPSRDICQRGTSLTIQCQVDSQVTMMFWYRQQPGQSLTLIATANQGSEATYESGFVIDKFPISRPNLTFSTLTVSNMSPEDSSIYLCSGQGMTEAFFGQGTRLTVV.

This clonotype showed up just a few times. The genes are TRBV7-2 and TRBJ2-1, with D perhaps given as TRBD1 or TRBD2 (5 bases each). The CDR3 spans 14 residues. The V end lost 3 bases, the J end lost 6 bases, and 12 bases lay between the germline ends. CDR1 and CDR2 (germline): SGHTA, FQGNSA. CDR3 region: CASSFVQGANEQFF. The CDR3 DNA reads TGTGCCAGCAGCTTCGTCCAGGGAGCCAATGAGCAGTTCTTC.

This clonotype appeared a few times. This chain joins TRBV20-1 and TRBJ1-1, with unresolved D. The CDR3 totals 15 residues. The germline gives CDR1 DFQATT, CDR2 SNEGSKA (reference sequence). V was shortened by 5 bases and J by 4 bases, with 20 bases between the two germline ends. CDR3 protein: CSAEDPRLSVTEAFF. The CDR3 nucleotides read TGCAGTGCTGAGGATCCGAGACTAAGTGTCACTGAAGCTTTCTTT.

V gene TRBV29-1 combines with J gene TRBJ1-4, with unresolved D. The CDR3 loop spans 13 amino acids. V shed 6 bases and J shed 5 bases, with 13 bases lying between them. Germline V lookup: CDR1 SQVTM, CDR2 ANQGSEA. CDR3 nucleotides: TGCAGCGTGGGGAGGGATCCGAATGAAAAACTGTTTTTT. As protein: CSVGRDPNEKLFF.

V usage is TRBV11-2 and J usage is TRBJ2-1; TRBD1 might be the D (5 bases). The germline V and J ends were trimmed by 4 bases and 4 bases, with 17 bases remaining between them. Germline CDR1 SGHAT, CDR2 FQNNGV. CDR3 length: 16 residues. The CDR3 sequence is CASSSLGAGSYNEQFF. The DNA for the CDR3 is TGTGCCAGCAGCTCCCTCGGCGCAGGGTCTTACAATGAGCAGTTCTTC.

The V gene is TRBV9, the J gene TRBJ1-5; D gene uncertain. Germline CDR1 SGDLS, CDR2 YYNGEE. V dropped 0 bases and J dropped 0 bases, with 7 bases sitting between them. This CDR3 region has 15 residues. For the CDR3, the DNA is TGTGCCAGCAGCGTAGGCCACGATAGCAATCAGCCCCAGCATTTT. It yields the protein CASSVGHDSNQPQHF.

This clonotype showed up just a few times. This chain links TRBV27 with TRBJ2-7; D gene ambiguous. The CDR3 has 8 amino acids. Germline loops: CDR1 MNHEY, CDR2 SMNVEV (reference sequence). Here the CDR3 DNA reads TGTGCGACCTACGAGCAGTACTTC. It specifies CATYEQYF.

The rearrangement joins TRBV5-1 to TRBJ1-5, with a possible D match to TRBD1 (6 bases). Germline V lookup: CDR1 SGHRS, CDR2 YFSETQ. This CDR3 comprises 16 residues. Trimming cost V 0 bases and J 6 bases, with 16 bases left between them. In DNA, the CDR3 is TGCGCCAGCAGCTTGGAAGGGGGGGCTTCGGGTCAGCCCCAGCATTTT. It yields the protein CASSLEGGASGQPQHF.

This clonotype has a handful of counts. V gene TRBV19 combines with J gene TRBJ2-7; 14 positions match TRBD2. Germline V CDR1 and CDR2: LNHDA, SQIVND (reference sequence). The length of the CDR3 is 16 residues. Trimming took 6 bases from V and 2 from J; bases not matched to a gene: 6. The CDR3 reads CASSPGLAGAPYEQYF. In DNA, the CDR3 is TGTGCCAGTAGCCCGGGACTAGCGGGAGCCCCCTACGAGCAGTACTTC. The full variable domain, its missing parts supplied by reference TRBV19 and TRBJ2-7, is DGGITQSPKYLFRKEGQNVTLSCEQNLNHDAMYWYRQDPGQGLRLIYYSQIVNDFQKGDIAEGYSVSREKKESFPLTVTSAQKNPTAFYLCASSPGLAGAPYEQYFGPGTRLTVT.

This chain joins TRBV5-1 and TRBJ1-1; D unresolved. CDR3 size: 14 residues. CDR1 SGHRS and CDR2 YFSETQ come from the germline V gene. The V gene lost 1 base and the J gene lost 5 bases, with 12 bases spanning the gap. The CDR3 reads CASSLSPAGTEAFF. The CDR3, as DNA: TGCGCCAGCAGCTTGTCCCCCGCTGGGACTGAAGCTTTCTTT.

This clonotype occurred a few times. The V gene is TRBV18, the J gene TRBJ2-1; D may be TRBD1 (5 bases). The V end was cut by 6 bases, the J end by 12 bases, with 24 bases between. CDR1 is KGHSH and CDR2 is LQKENI in the germline V gene. There are 15 residues in the CDR3. CDR3 loop: CASSPGQVSTSSQFF. The CDR3 DNA reads TGTGCCAGCTCGCCAGGACAAGTCTCCACAAGTTCGCAGTTCTTC.

This chain joins TRBV5-1 and TRBJ1-1; 9 bases map to TRBD1. The germline gives CDR1 SGHRS, CDR2 YFSETQ. J gave up 5 bases and V 5 bases, and 10 bases lay outside the gene matches. This CDR3 is built from 15 residues. For the CDR3, the DNA is TGCGCCAGCAGTTTTCAGACAGGGGGAGATACTGAAGCTTTCTTT. It yields the protein CASSFQTGGDTEAFF.

The chain has TRBV7-2 and TRBJ2-5; a possible D gene is TRBD2 (5 bases). The CDR3 has 14 amino acids. V lost 5 bases and J 2 bases, leaving 12 bases between the germline ends. Germline V gene lookup returns CDR1 SGHTA and CDR2 FQGNSA. CDR3 sequence reads: CASSEPGTQETQYF. The CDR3 nucleotides are TGTGCCAGCAGCGAACCGGGAACACAAGAGACCCAGTACTTC.

This chain joins TRBV10-3 and TRBJ1-1; D is perhaps TRBD1 (6 bases). V shed 4 bases and J shed 4 bases, with 13 bases lying between them. The CDR3 contains 14 residues. Germline loops: CDR1 ENHRY, CDR2 SYGVKD. The CDR3 loop reads CAISGTGAVTEAFF. The CDR3 nucleotides are TGTGCCATCAGTGGGACGGGGGCGGTCACTGAAGCTTTCTTT.

This clonotype has more than one count but fewer than ten. The genes are TRBV29-1 and TRBJ1-1; TRBD1 matches 7 bases. The germline V gene encodes CDR1 SQVTM and CDR2 ANQGSEA. The CDR3 is 14 residues long. The CDR3 bases are TGCAGTGTAAGCCTGCAGGGGGGTAACACTGAAGCTTTCTTT. Its translation is CSVSLQGGNTEAFF. The variable domain in full, with the rest retrieved from reference TRBV29-1 and TRBJ1-1, is SAVISQKPSRDICQRGTSLTIQCQVDSQVTMMFWYRQQPGQSLTLIATANQGSEATYESGFVIDKFPISRPNLTFSTLTVSNMSPEDSSIYLCSVSLQGGNTEAFFGQGTRLTVV.

At least ten counts were recorded for this clonotype. The chain links TRBV20-1 to TRBJ2-1; 9 nucleotides line up with TRBD2. In germline, CDR1 is DFQATT, CDR2 SNEGSKA (reference sequence). This CDR3 spans 17 amino acids. The V and J ends lost 6 bases and 2 bases, in that order; junction bases with no gene match: 14. The CDR3 is CSARGGDTLTPYNEQFF. In DNA, the CDR3 is TGCAGTGCACGCGGGGGGGACACCCTGACCCCCTACAATGAGCAGTTCTTC.

The chain links TRBV20-1 to TRBJ2-1, with D perhaps assigned TRBD1 or TRBD2 (5 bases each). Looked up from germline, CDR1 is DFQATT and CDR2 is SNEGSKA (reference sequence). CDR3 length equals 12 residues. V was trimmed by 3 bases and J by 6 bases, leaving 9 bases between them. The CDR3 DNA reads as TGCAGTGCTAGGAGGGACCGCAATGAGCAGTTCTTC. Its translation is CSARRDRNEQFF.

The CDR3 region is CAWSKQGNEQYF. DNA for the CDR3: TGTGCCTGGAGTAAACAGGGTAACGAGCAGTACTTC. The genes are TRBV30 and TRBJ2-7; possible D gene TRBD1, 6 bases. The V gene lost 2 bases and the J gene lost 5 bases, with 10 bases spanning the gap. There are 12 residues in the CDR3. The germline V gene has CDR1 GTSNPN and CDR2 SVGIG (reference sequence).